The present entry profiles one T cell receptor (beta chain) with its context. After removal of 8 bases from V and 7 bases from J, the junction contained 8 bases not matched to a gene. CDR1 and CDR2 (germline): MNHEY, SVGEGT. This CDR3 region has 13 residues. The table came from immunoSEQ multiplex PCR; TCRdb's copy has only in-frame clones and leaves some out. The data contain over 85,000 clones, approximately 90% of them singletons. The data were obtained in a study of T cell responses to AZD1222 COVID-19 vaccine. Study-wide context: Combined were second doses at about 4 or about 12 weeks.

The chain is built from TRBV6-2 or TRBV6-3 and TRBJ1-2, with 9 bases aligning to TRBD1. Specimen: peripheral blood, collected on day 0 of AZD1222 vaccination. The clonotype originates from an adult in good health. The chain's CDR3 is CASRRDRDGGYTF. CDR3 nucleotides: TGTGCCAGCCGCCGGGACAGGGATGGTGGCTACACCTTC.